Presented here are 26 T cell receptor beta chains from one specimen sequenced in a study of shared clonotypes between healthy human individuals. Measured with immunoSEQ multiplex PCR; TCRdb has only the in-frame clones, and not every one. The table lists roughly 2.5 million clones, roughly 92% of them singletons, with around 0.15% in the top ten. Source material: naive CD4+ T cells sorted from blood. Indicated subset: CD45RA+ positively selected. The source of these receptors is a man younger than 30 in good health.

The chain joins TRBV2 to TRBJ1-5; D call uncertain. Germline-derived CDR1 and CDR2 are SNHLY and FYNNEI. CDR3 length equals 15 residues. Trimming cost V 0 bases and J 2 bases, with 8 bases left between them. The CDR3 DNA reads TGTGCCAGCAGTGAAGCTTCCGGAGGCAATCAGCCCCAGCATTTT. The encoded protein is CASSEASGGNQPQHF.

The chain has TRBV2 and TRBJ1-4; D is possibly TRBD1 (6 bases). This CDR3 spans 15 amino acids. V dropped 2 bases and J dropped 5 bases, with 12 bases sitting between them. CDR1 and CDR2 (germline): SNHLY, FYNNEI. CDR3 sequence reads: CASSETGGQNEKLFF. CDR3 sequence (DNA): TGTGCCAGCAGTGAAACCGGGGGGCAAAATGAAAAACTGTTTTTT.

DNA of the CDR3: TGTGCCAGCAGCTTAGCACGGGGATTGGAGCAGTACTTC. Translation: CASSLARGLEQYF. This chain joins TRBV7-2 and TRBJ2-7; D is perhaps TRBD2 (5 bases). Germline CDR1 reads SGHTA; CDR2 reads FQGNSA. This CDR3 region has 13 residues. The ends were cut back, 0 bases at V and 7 bases at J, with 10 bases in the middle.

As concerns this clone: At the DNA level, this CDR3 is encoded by other sequences in the same sample as well. This rearrangement joins TRBV7-9 to TRBJ1-2; D perhaps matches TRBD1 (6 bases). Deletions cut 4 bases from V and 4 bases from J, with 10 bases between. This CDR3 comprises 13 residues. Germline loops: CDR1 SEHNR, CDR2 FQNEAQ (reference sequence). CDR3: CASSSGGGYGYTF. In nucleotides, the CDR3 is TGTGCCAGCAGCTCGGGGGGCGGCTATGGCTACACCTTC.

The V and J genes are TRBV11-2 and TRBJ2-1; possibly TRBD2 for D (6 bases). The CDR3 has 15 residues. V was trimmed by 5 bases and J by 1 base, leaving 12 bases between them. Germline values: CDR1 SGHAT, CDR2 FQNNGV. CDR3: CASSPLALSYNEQFF. The CDR3 DNA reads TGTGCCAGCAGCCCACTAGCTTTGTCCTACAATGAGCAGTTCTTC. Drawing the rest from reference TRBV11-2 and TRBJ2-1, the complete variable domain is EAGVAQSPRYKIIEKRQSVAFWCNPISGHATLYWYQQILGQGPKLLIQFQNNGVVDDSQLPKDRFSAERLKGVDSTLKIQPAKLEDSAVYLCASSPLALSYNEQFFGPGTRLTVL.

The chain is built from TRBV21-1 and TRBJ2-7; the DNA was not used to check the table's D call, TRBD2. TRBV21-1 is a known pseudogene. The CDR3 extends over 12 amino acids. CDR3 loop: CANFKESYEQYF. Here the CDR3 DNA reads TGTGCCAACTTTAAGGAGTCCTACGAGCAGTACTTC.

The rearrangement links TRBV4-1 to TRBJ2-7, with D possibly TRBD1 on 5 matching bases. The length of the CDR3 is 16 residues. Trimming took off 0 bases at V and 3 bases at J, with 15 bases between the two ends. Germline assignment: CDR1 MGHRA and CDR2 YSYEKL. CDR3 nucleotides: TGCGCCAGCAGCCAAGACCAATCAGGGTCCTTCTACGAGCAGTACTTC. This encodes CASSQDQSGSFYEQYF.

The chain joins TRBV2 to TRBJ2-3; a possible D gene is TRBD2 (6 bases). V lost 4 bases and J 4 bases, leaving 15 bases between the germline ends. This CDR3 has 15 amino acids. Per the germline V gene, CDR1 is SNHLY and CDR2 is FYNNEI. This chain's CDR3 is CASSGGLGGADTQYF. CDR3 DNA: TGTGCCAGCAGTGGGGGCCTCGGAGGGGCAGATACGCAGTATTTT.

This clone is a singleton in its sample. V is TRBV6-5 and J is TRBJ1-5, with D possibly TRBD1 on 5 matching bases. V shed 4 bases and J shed 4 bases, with 17 bases lying between them. The CDR3 runs to 16 residues. The germline CDR1 and CDR2 sequences are MNHEY and SVGAGI. The CDR3, as DNA: TGTGCCAGCAGTTCTGGCAGGGCGGCCCTTAATCAGCCCCAGCATTTT. Its protein product is CASSSGRAALNQPQHF.

V gene TRBV19 combines with J gene TRBJ1-3; a possible D gene is TRBD1 (6 bases). V dropped 4 bases and J dropped 3 bases, with 13 bases sitting between them. The CDR3 spans 15 residues. Germline values: CDR1 LNHDA, CDR2 SQIVND (reference sequence). The CDR3 nucleotides are TGTGCCAGTAGTACCACAGGGTCCCGTGGAAACACCATATATTTT. Its protein is CASSTTGSRGNTIYF.

DNA of the CDR3: TGTGCCAGCAGTGTTAGGCTGGACTATGGCTACACCTTC. It codes for CASSVRLDYGYTF. This sequence joins TRBV6-1 and TRBJ1-2; D uncertain. The CDR3 is 13 residues long. V shed 4 bases and J shed 3 bases, with 9 bases lying between them. Germline values: CDR1 MNHNS, CDR2 SASEGT.

Concerning this clone: One end of the junction fails to match germline, which may point to a read error. CDR3 nucleotides: TGTGCCAGCAAAAGCTGGGGGCAGTCCTCCGAGCAGTACTTC. It encodes CASKSWGQSSEQYF. This chain joins TRBV6-5 and TRBJ2-7; D possibly corresponds to TRBD1 (6 bases). CDR1 and CDR2 from the germline V gene are MNHEY and SVGAGI. The CDR3 runs to 14 residues.

There are a few counts of this clone. The chain links TRBV30 to TRBJ1-5; no clear D gene. V lost 3 bases, J lost 0 bases, and 9 bases lay in between. Per the germline V gene, CDR1 is GTSNPN and CDR2 is SVGIG (reference sequence). The CDR3 loop spans 14 amino acids. The CDR3 DNA reads as TGTGCCTGGAGCCAGGCAAATAGCAATCAGCCCCAGCATTTT. It yields the protein CAWSQANSNQPQHF. The whole variable domain, filled in from reference TRBV30 and TRBJ1-5, reads SQTIHQWPATLVQPVGSPLSLECTVEGTSNPNLYWYRQAAGRGLQLLFYSVGIGQISSEVPQNLSASRPQDRQFILSSKKLLLSDSGFYLCAWSQANSNQPQHFGDGTRLSIL.

The chain uses TRBV5-4 and TRBJ2-2; the D gene is possibly TRBD1 (6 bases). Trimming shortened V by 4 bases and J by 6 bases, and 16 bases separated the two germline ends. Germline V gives CDR1 SGHNT, CDR2 YYREEE (reference sequence). The CDR3 spans 15 residues. This chain's CDR3 is CASSTTYRDPGELFF. CDR3 coding DNA: TGTGCCAGCAGCACAACCTACAGGGACCCCGGGGAGCTGTTTTTT.

The chain is built from TRBV7-6 and TRBJ2-6, with 12 positions matching TRBD1. V lost 5 bases, J lost 0 bases, and 5 bases stayed unmatched. The CDR3 is 18 amino acids. The V gene's germline CDR1 is SGHVS and CDR2 FNYEAQ. CDR3 coding DNA: TGTGCCAGCAGCCCTCCGGGACAGGGGGCCTCTGGGGCCAACGTCCTGACTTTC. This codes for CASSPPGQGASGANVLTF.

Details on this clone: Other DNA sequences in this specimen translate into the identical CDR3. The rearrangement uses TRBV19 and TRBJ1-6, with 8 bases lining up with TRBD1. J lost 7 bases, V lost 3 bases, and 5 bases had no gene match. The length of the CDR3 is 15 residues. CDR1 and CDR2 (germline): LNHDA, SQIVND (reference sequence). CDR3 amino acids: CASSILTGANSPLHF. In DNA, the CDR3 is TGTGCCAGTAGTATTTTGACAGGGGCGAATTCACCCCTCCACTTT.

The CDR3: CASSLGPTNYGYTF. The CDR3 DNA follows: TGTGCCAGCAGCTTAGGGCCGACTAACTATGGCTACACCTTC. The V call is TRBV7-9, the J call TRBJ1-2; D is unclear. Per the germline V gene, CDR1 is SEHNR and CDR2 is FQNEAQ (reference sequence). The V end lost 1 base, the J end lost 0 bases, and 6 bases lay between the germline ends. The CDR3 runs to 14 residues.

The V and J genes are TRBV21-1 and TRBJ2-7; the table names TRBD1, a call not compared with the DNA. TRBV21-1 is reported as a pseudogene. The CDR3 covers 15 residues. The CDR3 DNA reads TGTGCCAGCAGCAAAGTGGAGACAGTACCCTACGAGCAGTACTTC. Residues: CASSKVETVPYEQYF.

This chain joins TRBV5-1 and TRBJ2-1, with D possibly matching TRBD1 (5 bases). The CDR3 consists of 14 residues. Trimming left V 1 base short and J 6 bases short, with 11 bases between. The germline CDR1 and CDR2 sequences are SGHRS and YFSETQ. Written as DNA, the CDR3 is TGCGCCAGCAGCTTGCAAGGTCAGGGCAATGAGCAGTTCTTC. The encoded protein is CASSLQGQGNEQFF.

J is TRBJ1-2 and V is TRBV6-5, with 7 bases identical to TRBD1. The CDR3 sequence is 13 residues long. J was trimmed by 6 bases and V by 5 bases; bases with no gene match: 6. Germline V gene sequence: CDR1 MNHEY, CDR2 SVGAGI. The CDR3 nucleotides are TGTGCCAGCAGTACGGACAGGACGGATGGCTACACCTTC. Protein product: CASSTDRTDGYTF.

Concerning this clone: Other nucleotide sequences from this sample produce the same CDR3. V and J are TRBV5-1 and TRBJ2-6; TRBD1 matches at 7 bases. Germline values: CDR1 SGHRS, CDR2 YFSETQ. The CDR3 loop spans 15 amino acids. Germline trimming cut 3 bases from V and 0 bases from J; bases unmatched to any gene: 0. The CDR3 DNA reads TGCGCCAGCAGCTCAGGGGGCTCTGGGGCCAACGTCCTGACTTTC. Protein sequence: CASSSGGSGANVLTF. The full variable domain, its missing parts supplied by reference TRBV5-1 and TRBJ2-6, is KAGVTQTPRYLIKTRGQQVTLSCSPISGHRSVSWYQQTPGQGLQFLFEYFSETQRNKGNFPGRFSGRQFSNSRSEMNVSTLELGDSALYLCASSSGGSGANVLTFGAGSRLTVL.

The chain carries TRBV29-1 and TRBJ2-7, with TRBD1 matching 8 bases. CDR3 length: 11 amino acids. Per germline, CDR1 SQVTM and CDR2 ANQGSEA. The V and J ends lost 6 bases and 5 bases, in that order; junction bases with no gene match: 3. The DNA of the CDR3 is TGCAGCGTCTGGACAGGGAACGAGCAGTACTTC. It specifies CSVWTGNEQYF.

The chain recombines TRBV18 with TRBJ1-5; the D gene is possibly TRBD1 (6 bases). Germline-derived CDR1 and CDR2 are KGHSH and LQKENI. The V and J ends lost 2 bases and 5 bases respectively, with 13 bases between them. This CDR3 contains 15 residues. The CDR3 DNA reads TGTGCCAGCTCACCATCTCAGGGGATGGATCAGCCCCAGCATTTT. Translation: CASSPSQGMDQPQHF. Full variable domain (missing parts from reference TRBV18 and TRBJ1-5): NAGVMQNPRHLVRRRGQEARLRCSPMKGHSHVYWYRQLPEEGLKFMVYLQKENIIDESGMPKERFSAEFPKEGPSILRIQQVVRGDSAAYFCASSPSQGMDQPQHFGDGTRLSIL.

About this clone: Other DNA sequences in the sample encode the same CDR3. The chain joins TRBV2 to TRBJ1-4; possibly TRBD1 for D (5 bases). CDR1 is SNHLY, CDR2 FYNNEI, per germline. The CDR3 consists of 15 residues. V was clipped by 3 bases and J by 0 bases, with 8 bases between them. DNA of the CDR3: TGTGCCAGCAGTGAGCGGGGGGCAACTAATGAAAAACTGTTTTTT. It is translated as CASSERGATNEKLFF.

This chain links TRBV14 with TRBJ1-2; D possibly corresponds to TRBD1 (5 bases). V lost 2 bases and J lost 4, with 8 bases in between. In germline, CDR1 is SGHDN, CDR2 FVKESK. The CDR3 spans 13 residues. The CDR3 region has the DNA TGTGCCAGCAGCCAACCGGGGGTCTATGGCTACACCTTC. This codes for CASSQPGVYGYTF. Full variable domain (remainder filled in from reference TRBV14 and TRBJ1-2): EAGVTQFPSHSVIEKGQTVTLRCDPISGHDNLYWYRRVMGKEIKFLLHFVKESKQDESGMPNNRFLAERTGGTYSTLKVQPAELEDSGVYFCASSQPGVYGYTFGSGTRLTVV.

The rearrangement links TRBV6-4 to TRBJ1-5; TRBD1 agrees at 7 bases. The CDR3 length is 14 residues. V lost 5 bases, J lost 2 bases, and 3 bases stayed unmatched. Germline lookup yields CDR1 MRHNA and CDR2 SNTAGT. The CDR3 is CASSITGGNQPQHF. CDR3 bases: TGTGCCAGCAGTATTACAGGGGGCAATCAGCCCCAGCATTTT.